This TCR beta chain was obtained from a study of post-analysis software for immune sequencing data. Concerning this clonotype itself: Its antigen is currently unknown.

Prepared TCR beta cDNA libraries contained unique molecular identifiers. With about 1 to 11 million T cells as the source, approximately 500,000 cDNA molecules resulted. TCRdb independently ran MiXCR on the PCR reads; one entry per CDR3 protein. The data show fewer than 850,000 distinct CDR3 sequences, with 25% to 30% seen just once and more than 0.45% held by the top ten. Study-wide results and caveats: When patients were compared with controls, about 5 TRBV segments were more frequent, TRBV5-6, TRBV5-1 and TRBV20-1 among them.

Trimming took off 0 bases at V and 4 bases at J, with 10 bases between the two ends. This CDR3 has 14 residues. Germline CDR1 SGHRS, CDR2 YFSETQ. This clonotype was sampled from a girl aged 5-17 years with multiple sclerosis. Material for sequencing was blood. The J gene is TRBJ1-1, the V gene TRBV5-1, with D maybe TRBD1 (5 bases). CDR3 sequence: CASSLVGGSTEAFF. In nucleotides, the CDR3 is TGCGCCAGCAGCTTGGTTGGGGGGTCCACTGAAGCTTTCTTT.